This T cell receptor (beta chain) stems from a study of regulatory T cells in long-lasting Graves disease. This clonotype was counted many times. Through Arm-PCR of CDR3 regions and iRepertoire HTBI primers, TCR beta libraries were built. Authors' processing steps: Detected in the samples were around 59 TRBV and over 11 TRBJ segments. Each CDR3 protein is one row after TCRdb ran MiXCR on the multiplex PCR reads. TCRdb, rather than the study authors, made the V and J calls. The repertoire consists of fewer than 500,000 distinct CDR3 sequences, with around 15% occurring once and the leading ten covering over 9%. Germline V gene lookup returns CDR1 SNHLY and CDR2 FYNNEI. The CDR3 length is 16 residues. With 6 bases clipped from V and 1 base from J, the junction kept 5 bases outside the gene matches. Documented time point: newly diagnosed GD, antithyroid drugs for less than 3 months. The TCR library used RNA extracted from PBMCs. Graves' disease diagnosis relied on American Thyroid Association guidelines.

These records were also assigned to another study, of T cells in Graves' hyperthyroidism and ophthalmopathy. That source notes: Patients were aged 18 to 65, had disease duration under 2 months, and had newly diagnosed hyperthyroidism. HTBI primers were employed in a first-round RT-PCR of the TCR CDR3.

The specimen was peripheral blood mononuclear cells (PBMCs), collected at new diagnosis, from a patient treated with antithyroid drugs. V gene TRBV2 combines with J gene TRBJ2-2, with 10 positions matching TRBD2. The sequence was obtained from a man aged 35 to 55 with Graves disease. The CDR3: CASRERTSGNTGELFF. The CDR3 DNA sequence: TGTGCCAGCAGAGAAAGGACTAGCGGGAACACCGGGGAGCTGTTTTTT.